A single sample is the source of the 18 T cell receptor beta chains below, sequenced in a study of blood T cells in healthy people across ages. Next came a second PCR, run for about 7 to 12 cycles, which used a sample-barcoded 5' primer along with a J-beta primer mix. TCRdb passed the 5' RACE reads through MiXCR, listing each CDR3 protein once. The sample lists over 1,300,000 distinct CDR3 sequences, approximately 59% occurring once. Sequencing was done on a sample of blood. These TCRs come from a man in his late teens or twenties in good health.

The gene calls are TRBV28 and TRBJ2-4; perhaps TRBD2 as D (5 bases). Germline V gives CDR1 MDHEN, CDR2 SYDVKM. The CDR3 is 14 amino acids. Trimming stripped 2 bases from V and 13 bases from J, with 18 bases between. CDR3 in amino acids: CASSLSSLATAQYF. The CDR3 DNA is TGTGCCAGCAGTTTAAGCTCGCTAGCTACAGCGCAGTACTTC.

This sequence joins TRBV4-1 and TRBJ1-2, with D perhaps TRBD1 (5 bases). Deletions cut 3 bases from V and 6 bases from J, with 11 bases between. This CDR3 spans 13 amino acids. CDR1 is MGHRA and CDR2 is YSYEKL in the germline V gene. The chain's CDR3 is CASSQGDRHGYTF. The CDR3 DNA reads TGCGCCAGCAGCCAGGGGGATCGGCATGGCTACACCTTC.

CDR3 in DNA: TGTGCCAGCAGTACCCAGGGGTCCCTTGGCTACACCTTC. Protein product: CASSTQGSLGYTF. This rearrangement joins TRBV12-3 or TRBV12-4 to TRBJ1-2, with D perhaps matching TRBD1 (6 bases). The CDR3 sequence is 13 residues long. V dropped 5 bases and J dropped 7 bases, with 14 bases sitting between them.

This clonotype was seen only a few times. CDR3 sequence (DNA): TGTGCCAGCAGTGACTTCCAGGGGGGCACCAGCTCCTACGAGCAGTACTTC. It yields the protein CASSDFQGGTSSYEQYF. The genes are TRBV6-4 and TRBJ2-7; possibly TRBD1 for D (7 bases). The CDR3 covers 17 residues. CDR1 and CDR2 (germline): MRHNA, SNTAGT. Deletions cut 1 base from V and 0 bases from J, with 16 bases between.

The chain has TRBV4-1 and TRBJ1-1; 8 bases are a match to TRBD1. Looked up from germline, CDR1 is MGHRA and CDR2 is YSYEKL. The CDR3 sequence is 15 residues long. J was trimmed by 1 base and V by 5 bases; bases with no gene match: 6. The CDR3 is CASSYRTGPNTEAFF. Here the CDR3 DNA reads TGCGCCAGCAGCTACAGGACAGGGCCGAACACTGAAGCTTTCTTT.

J is TRBJ2-5 and V is TRBV4-1; 9 bases agree with TRBD2. CDR1 is MGHRA, CDR2 YSYEKL, per germline. The CDR3 sequence is 16 residues long. V lost 0 bases and J lost 5; bases outside the gene matches: 7. The CDR3 region has the DNA TGCGCCAGCAGCCAAGATACCCTAGCGGGATTTGAGACCCAGTACTTC. This gives the protein CASSQDTLAGFETQYF.

The sample holds one count of this clonotype. V gene TRBV29-1 combines with J gene TRBJ1-2, with a weak D call TRBD1 (5 bases). Germline V gene sequence: CDR1 SQVTM, CDR2 ANQGSEA. CDR3 size: 13 residues. The V end lost 6 bases, the J end lost 0 bases, and 11 bases lay between the germline ends. The CDR3 DNA follows: TGCAGCGTGCAGACAGCGTCTAACTATGGCTACACCTTC. It codes for CSVQTASNYGYTF. Filled out from reference TRBV29-1 and TRBJ1-2, the complete variable domain reads SAVISQKPSRDICQRGTSLTIQCQVDSQVTMMFWYRQQPGQSLTLIATANQGSEATYESGFVIDKFPISRPNLTFSTLTVSNMSPEDSSIYLCSVQTASNYGYTFGSGTRLTVV.

This CDR3 is CASSPGQGPTDTQYF. The CDR3 DNA reads as TGTGCCAGCAGCCCCGGACAGGGCCCCACAGATACGCAGTATTTT. The chain links TRBV21-1 to TRBJ2-3; the D call TRBD1 from the table was never checked on the DNA. TRBV21-1 is classified as a pseudogene. The CDR3 extends over 15 amino acids.

CDR3 amino acids: CASSHPRESIYEQYF. The CDR3 region has the DNA TGTGCCAGCAGCCACCCCCGGGAGAGTATCTACGAGCAGTACTTC. The chain employs TRBV11-2 and TRBJ2-5, with D maybe TRBD2 (6 bases). The end of the DNA is better explained by TRBJ2-7, so the J call may be wrong. The CDR3 is 15 amino acids. Germline values: CDR1 SGHAT, CDR2 FQNNGV.

In regard to this clonotype: A junction boundary mismatches the germline segment, possibly from a read error. The gene calls are TRBV6-1 and TRBJ1-1; TRBD1 is a possible D gene (6 bases). Germline V gene lookup returns CDR1 MNHNS and CDR2 SASEGT. The CDR3 consists of 15 residues. CDR3 sequence (DNA): TGTGCCGGCAGGGAGGGGGGGTACATGAACACTGAAGCTTTCTTT. It codes for CAGREGGYMNTEAFF.

This clonotype has just a few counts. This sequence joins TRBV4-3 and TRBJ2-7, with D perhaps TRBD1 (5 bases). The germline V gene encodes CDR1 LGHNA and CDR2 YSLEER. This CDR3 comprises 15 residues. V was cut by 0 bases and J by 3 bases, with 12 bases left in between. This CDR3 reads CASSQDTTANYEQYF. CDR3 nucleotide sequence: TGCGCCAGCAGCCAAGATACGACAGCTAACTACGAGCAGTACTTC.

This clonotype was seen a few times. The rearrangement links TRBV29-1 to TRBJ2-7, with TRBD2 matching over 14 bases. The V gene's germline CDR1 is SQVTM and CDR2 ANQGSEA. The V and J ends lost 6 bases and 2 bases, in that order; junction bases with no gene match: 6. This CDR3 comprises 15 residues. The DNA of the CDR3 is TGCAGCGTCGGGGGGGGACTAGCGGGAGCCTACGAGCAGTACTTC. Translated, it gives CSVGGGLAGAYEQYF.

The genes are TRBV12-3 or TRBV12-4 and TRBJ1-2; 8 bases match TRBD1. The junction had 6 bases not matched to a gene; V was cut back by 4 bases and J by 5 bases. The CDR3 is 14 residues long. CDR3 residues: CASSWGRGQYGYTF. CDR3 DNA sequence: TGTGCCAGCAGTTGGGGCAGGGGGCAGTATGGCTACACCTTC.

This clonotype was seen just once. This sequence joins TRBV5-6 and TRBJ1-1; D not resolved. Germline V gene sequence: CDR1 SGHDT, CDR2 YYEEEE. The ends were cut back, 6 bases at V and 1 base at J, with 10 bases in the middle. The CDR3 is 13 amino acids. CDR3 sequence (DNA): TGTGCCAGCACCCCCAGGCGGAACACTGAAGCTTTCTTT. Translated: CASTPRRNTEAFF.

This clonotype was seen more than once but under ten times. The chain uses TRBV29-1 and TRBJ2-3, with TRBD1 matching 9 bases. The CDR3 runs to 13 residues. Germline trimming cut 4 bases from V and 13 bases from J; bases unmatched to any gene: 12. Germline CDR1 reads SQVTM; CDR2 reads ANQGSEA. In DNA, the CDR3 is TGCAGCGTTGGGACACCGGGACAGGGAGAAAAGTATTTT. This translates into CSVGTPGQGEKYF.

The gene calls are TRBV20-1 and TRBJ1-1, with D possibly matching TRBD1 (5 bases). This CDR3 has 15 residues. The germline gives CDR1 DFQATT, CDR2 SNEGSKA (reference sequence). Trimming cost V 1 base and J 1 base, with 13 bases left between them. Here the CDR3 reads CSARVPRTGNTEAFF. The CDR3 bases are TGCAGTGCTAGAGTCCCCCGTACAGGGAACACTGAAGCTTTCTTT.

CDR3 protein: CSAGSSGTGGRETQYF. The DNA of the CDR3 is TGCAGTGCTGGAAGCTCCGGGACAGGGGGCCGGGAGACCCAGTACTTC. V is TRBV20-1 and J is TRBJ2-5; TRBD1 agrees at 12 bases. V gave up 5 bases and J gave up 5 bases; unmatched junction bases: 12. Germline V CDR1 and CDR2: DFQATT, SNEGSKA (reference sequence). The CDR3 has 16 residues.

This clonotype was recorded once. The chain recombines TRBV20-1 with TRBJ2-5; 8 bases fit TRBD2. The assigned J gene may be wrong: the sequence end matches TRBJ2-7 better. The CDR3 is made up of 17 amino acids. Germline values: CDR1 DFQATT, CDR2 SNEGSKA (reference sequence). The DNA of the CDR3 is TGCAGTGCTGCCGGGACTAGTGCCCACTTATTTTCCTACGAGCAGTACTTC. Translation gives CSAAGTSAHLFSYEQYF.